The clone carrying this T cell receptor (beta chain) occurred many times. Its specificity is unknown. The data derive from a study of T cells in Graves' hyperthyroidism and ophthalmopathy. General study points: Most thyroid clonotypes with frequency above 0.001 were detected in blood.

TCR beta CDR3 regions were amplified from RNA transcripts. When the TCR CDR3 underwent first-round RT-PCR, the HTBI primer set was used. TCRdb fed the multiplex PCR reads into MiXCR, producing one record per CDR3 protein. The sample includes about 360,000 distinct CDR3 sequences, 13% seen only once; the top ten take 9.2%. The V gene's germline CDR1 is SNHLY and CDR2 FYNNEI. CDR3 length: 14 residues. Exclusion of patients followed from uncontrolled infection, other autoimmune disease, pregnancy or lactation. Each diagnosis drew on symptoms, thyroxine, TRAb, thyroid ultrasound and orbital computed tomography findings.

The source is a woman aged 18-29 years with Graves' hyperthyroidism. Sequenced input: blood. The V call is TRBV2, the J call TRBJ1-4; TRBD1 might be the D (5 bases). This CDR3 reads CVTKPGPTNEKLFF. In DNA form, the CDR3 reads TGTGTCACAAAGCCGGGGCCAACTAATGAAAAACTGTTTTTT. Combining the CDR3 with reference TRBV2 and TRBJ1-4 gives the whole variable domain EPEVTQTPSHQVTQMGQEVILRCVPISNHLYFYWYRQILGQKVEFLVSFYNNEISEKSEIFDDQFSVERPDGSNFTLKIRSTKLEDSAMYFCVTKPGPTNEKLFFGSGTQLSVL.